These 9 T cell receptor beta chains came from one sample sequenced in a study of graft-versus-host responses after intestinal transplantation. Profiled with immunoSEQ multiplex PCR; TCRdb holds only in-frame clones, not every one. Of over 85,000 clones detected, about nine tenths appear once; the ten largest clones hold 0.15% to 0.2%. These receptors' targets are unknown. Sequences were derived from unstimulated CD4+ T cells sorted from spleen or lymph node cells, sampled before transplant. These receptors originate from a human donor who was the organ donor for an intestinal transplant.

This chain connects TRBV9 to TRBJ2-2; TRBD2 aligns across 7 bases. Germline V gene sequence: CDR1 SGDLS, CDR2 YYNGEE. There are 16 residues in the CDR3. Losses at the gene ends were 4 bases for V and 2 bases for J; bases not matched to a gene: 8. This CDR3 reads CASSLYGEGNTGELFF. DNA of the CDR3: TGTGCCAGCAGCCTGTACGGGGAGGGCAACACCGGGGAGCTGTTTTTT.

The rearrangement joins TRBV7-3 to TRBJ1-2; 8 positions match TRBD1. The CDR3 consists of 17 residues. The germline CDR1 and CDR2 sequences are SGHTA and FQGTGA. V gave up 3 bases and J gave up 2 bases; unmatched junction bases: 11. The chain's CDR3 is CASSFPDRENRNYGYTF. CDR3 nucleotide sequence: TGTGCCAGCAGCTTTCCGGACAGGGAAAATAGGAACTATGGCTACACCTTC.

The chain has TRBV7-9 and TRBJ1-2; tentatively, D is TRBD1 (6 bases). This CDR3 is 15 amino acids long. Germline-derived CDR1 and CDR2 are SEHNR and FQNEAQ (reference sequence). The V and J ends lost 7 bases and 6 bases respectively, with 21 bases between them. CDR3 DNA: TGTGCCAGCATCCCAATTAGTGGGGGCGCGAATGGCTACACCTTC. This encodes CASIPISGGANGYTF.

The chain carries TRBV19 and TRBJ1-4; D might be TRBD1 (6 bases). Germline V lookup: CDR1 LNHDA, CDR2 SQIVND (reference sequence). V shed 7 bases and J shed 3 bases, with 18 bases lying between them. This CDR3 has 16 residues. This chain's CDR3 is CASNSGTRPSNEKLFF. DNA for the CDR3: TGTGCCAGTAATAGTGGGACAAGGCCCTCTAATGAAAAACTGTTTTTT.

V is TRBV7-2 and J is TRBJ1-6, with TRBD1 identical over 7 bases. Germline V gene data show CDR1 as SGHTA and CDR2 as FQGNSA. This CDR3 comprises 17 residues. V lost 0 bases and J lost 2; bases outside the gene matches: 4. The CDR3 sequence is CASSLADRSPYNSPLHF. The CDR3 DNA reads as TGTGCCAGCAGCTTAGCGGACAGGTCCCCCTATAATTCACCCCTCCACTTT.

This sequence joins TRBV5-4 and TRBJ1-6, with 7 bases fitting TRBD1. This CDR3 has 14 residues. Germline values: CDR1 SGHNT, CDR2 YYREEE (reference sequence). Unmatched junction bases numbered 4, after V lost 4 bases and J lost 6 bases. CDR3 DNA sequence: TGTGCCAGCAGCGACAGGGAAATTAATTCACCCCTCCACTTT. Translated, it gives CASSDREINSPLHF.

The chain links TRBV7-9 to TRBJ2-5, with 9 bases matching TRBD1. The V gene's germline CDR1 is SEHNR and CDR2 FQNEAQ (reference sequence). J lost 4 bases, V lost 5 bases, and 8 bases had no gene match. The length of the CDR3 is 15 residues. The CDR3 nucleotides read TGTGCCAGCAGCGCCGGGACAGGGCTGCGAGAGACCCAGTACTTC. It specifies CASSAGTGLRETQYF.

This sequence joins TRBV10-3 and TRBJ2-3, with 9 bases aligning to TRBD1. Germline CDR1 ENHRY, CDR2 SYGVKD. J gave up 2 bases and V 3 bases, and 3 bases lay outside the gene matches. The CDR3 has 15 amino acids. CDR3 sequence: CAISEGTGYTDTQYF. The CDR3 nucleotides read TGTGCCATCAGTGAAGGGACAGGGTACACAGATACGCAGTATTTT.

The rearrangement joins TRBV28 to TRBJ1-1; maybe TRBD1 (5 bases). Germline CDR1 MDHEN, CDR2 SYDVKM. This CDR3 is built from 15 residues. V gave up 5 bases and J gave up 1 base, with 14 bases separating them. DNA of the CDR3: TGTGCCAGCAGTGTCGTGGGGCGAGGGAACACTGAAGCTTTCTTT. It translates to CASSVVGRGNTEAFF. Filled out from reference TRBV28 and TRBJ1-1, the complete variable domain reads DVKVTQSSRYLVKRTGEKVFLECVQDMDHENMFWYRQDPGLGLRLIYFSYDVKMKEKGDIPEGYSVSREKKERFSLILESASTNQTSMYLCASSVVGRGNTEAFFGQGTRLTVV.